These 5 T cell receptor beta chains originate from one sample sequenced in a study of control samples from healthy donors and cancer patients. Clones were read by immunoSEQ multiplex PCR, and TCRdb kept only the in-frame ones, dropping some. The sample lists approximately 170,000 clones, 90% to 95% occurring once. Sequencing was carried out using blood. The receptor source for this set is a woman aged 25 to 39 in good health.

The chain uses TRBV28 and TRBJ2-6; D is ambiguous. V lost 5 bases to trimming and J lost 0 bases, with 8 bases between them. The CDR3 extends over 15 amino acids. Germline-derived CDR1 and CDR2 are MDHEN and SYDVKM. For the CDR3, the DNA is TGTGCCAGCAGTCTACACAGCTCTGGGGCCAACGTCCTGACTTTC. Residues: CASSLHSSGANVLTF.

This chain joins TRBV21-1 and TRBJ2-1; the table assigns TRBD2, which was not confirmed against the DNA. TRBV21-1 is termed a pseudogene. This CDR3 has 14 residues. DNA of the CDR3: TGTGCCAGCAGCAAATCGGAGACTAGCAATGAGCAGTTCTTC. As protein: CASSKSETSNEQFF.

The V call is TRBV3-1 (or the pseudogene TRBV3-2), the J call TRBJ2-7; 11 bases are a match to TRBD2. The CDR3 loop spans 14 amino acids. Germline lookup yields CDR1 LGHDT and CDR2 YNNKEL (reference sequence). V dropped 4 bases and J dropped 2; count of bases not matched to a gene: 1. CDR3 in amino acids: CASSPTSGAYEQYF. The CDR3 DNA sequence: TGTGCCAGCAGCCCGACTAGCGGGGCCTACGAGCAGTACTTC.

This chain links TRBV7-9 with TRBJ2-1, with 7 bases matching TRBD1. With 6 bases clipped from V and 4 bases from J, the junction kept 6 bases outside the gene matches. The V gene's germline CDR1 is SEHNR and CDR2 FQNEAQ (reference sequence). This CDR3 region has 14 residues. For the CDR3, the DNA is TGTGCCAGCAGTCGTGGGACAGTGTACAATGAGCAGTTCTTC. Its translation: CASSRGTVYNEQFF. The entire variable domain, with the rest obtained from reference TRBV7-9 and TRBJ2-1, is as follows: DTGVSQNPRHKITKRGQNVTFRCDPISEHNRLYWYRQTLGQGPEFLTYFQNEAQLEKSRLLSDRFSAERPKGSFSTLEIQRTEQGDSAMYLCASSRGTVYNEQFFGPGTRLTVL.

The rearrangement uses TRBV5-1 and TRBJ2-1, with TRBD2 identical over 12 bases. Germline trimming cut 4 bases from V and 7 bases from J; bases unmatched to any gene: 9. The CDR3 runs 16 residues. Germline values: CDR1 SGHRS, CDR2 YFSETQ. CDR3 amino acids: CASSPYPSGGANEQFF. The CDR3 nucleotides read TGCGCCAGCAGCCCTTACCCTAGCGGGGGGGCGAATGAGCAGTTCTTC.